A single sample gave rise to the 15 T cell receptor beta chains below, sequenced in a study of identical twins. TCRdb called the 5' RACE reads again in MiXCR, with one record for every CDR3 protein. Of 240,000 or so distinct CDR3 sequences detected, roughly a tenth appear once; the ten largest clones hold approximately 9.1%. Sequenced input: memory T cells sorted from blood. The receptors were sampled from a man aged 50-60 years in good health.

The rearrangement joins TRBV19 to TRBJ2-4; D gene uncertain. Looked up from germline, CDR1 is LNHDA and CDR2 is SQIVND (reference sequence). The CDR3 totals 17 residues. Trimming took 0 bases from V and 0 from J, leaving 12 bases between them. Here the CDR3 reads CASSIDQAPLAKNIQYF. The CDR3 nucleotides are TGTGCCAGTAGTATAGATCAGGCACCTCTAGCCAAAAACATTCAGTACTTC.

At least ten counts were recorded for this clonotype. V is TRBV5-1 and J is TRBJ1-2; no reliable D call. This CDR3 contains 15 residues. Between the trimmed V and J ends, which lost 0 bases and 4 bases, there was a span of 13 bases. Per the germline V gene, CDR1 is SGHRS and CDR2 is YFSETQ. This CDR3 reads CASSLEGDPSYGYTF. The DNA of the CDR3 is TGCGCCAGCAGCTTGGAGGGCGATCCCTCCTATGGCTACACCTTC.

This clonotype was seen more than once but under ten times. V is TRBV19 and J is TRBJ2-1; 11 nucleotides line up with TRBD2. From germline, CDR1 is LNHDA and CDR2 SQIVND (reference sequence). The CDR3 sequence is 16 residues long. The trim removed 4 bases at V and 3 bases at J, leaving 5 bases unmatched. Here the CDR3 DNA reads TGTGCCAGTAGTAGAACTAGCGGGAGCGGCTACAATGAGCAGTTCTTC. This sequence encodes CASSRTSGSGYNEQFF.

CDR3 sequence reads: CASSYSPSDITGELFF. The CDR3 nucleotides read TGTGCCAGCAGTTACTCCCCCTCAGATATTACCGGGGAGCTGTTTTTT. The gene calls are TRBV6-5 and TRBJ2-2; D unclear. The CDR3 length is 16 residues. With 0 bases removed from V and 5 bases from J, the gap between germline ends came to 13 bases. Germline CDR1 reads MNHEY; CDR2 reads SVGAGI.

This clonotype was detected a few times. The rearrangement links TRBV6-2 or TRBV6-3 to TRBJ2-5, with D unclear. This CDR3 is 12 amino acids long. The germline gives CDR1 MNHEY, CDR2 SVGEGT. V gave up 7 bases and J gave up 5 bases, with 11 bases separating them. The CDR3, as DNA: TGTGCCAGCAACGTTGCAAGGGAGACCCAGTACTTC. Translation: CASNVARETQYF.

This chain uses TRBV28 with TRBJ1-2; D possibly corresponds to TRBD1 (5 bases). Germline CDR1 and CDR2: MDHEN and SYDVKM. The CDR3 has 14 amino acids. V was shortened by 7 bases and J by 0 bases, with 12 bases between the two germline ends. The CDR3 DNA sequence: TGTGCCAGCAATCTCTGGGGCACTAACTATGGCTACACCTTC. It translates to CASNLWGTNYGYTF.

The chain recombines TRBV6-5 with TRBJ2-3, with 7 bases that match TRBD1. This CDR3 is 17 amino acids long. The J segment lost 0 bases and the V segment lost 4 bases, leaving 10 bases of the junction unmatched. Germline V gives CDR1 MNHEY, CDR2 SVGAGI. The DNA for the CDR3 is TGTGCCAGCAGTTTTTGGGGGACAGACTCTAGCACAGATACGCAGTATTTT. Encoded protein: CASSFWGTDSSTDTQYF.

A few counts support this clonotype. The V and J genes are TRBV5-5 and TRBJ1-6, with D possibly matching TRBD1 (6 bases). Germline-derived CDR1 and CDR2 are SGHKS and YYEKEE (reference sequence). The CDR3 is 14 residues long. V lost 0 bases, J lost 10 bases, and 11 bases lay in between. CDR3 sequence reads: CASSLEQGISPLHF. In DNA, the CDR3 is TGTGCCAGCAGCTTGGAACAGGGAATATCACCCCTCCACTTT.

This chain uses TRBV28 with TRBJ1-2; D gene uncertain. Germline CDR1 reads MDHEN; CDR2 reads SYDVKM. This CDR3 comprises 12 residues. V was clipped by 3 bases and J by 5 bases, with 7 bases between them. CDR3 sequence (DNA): TGTGCCAGCAGTTTGGCCATGTATGGCTACACCTTC. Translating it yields CASSLAMYGYTF.

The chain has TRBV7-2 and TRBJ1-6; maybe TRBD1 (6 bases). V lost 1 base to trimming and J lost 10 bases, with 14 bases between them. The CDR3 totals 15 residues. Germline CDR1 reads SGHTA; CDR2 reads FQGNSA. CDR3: CASSLDQGMRSPLHF. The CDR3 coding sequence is TGTGCCAGCAGCTTAGATCAGGGGATGCGGTCACCCCTCCACTTT.

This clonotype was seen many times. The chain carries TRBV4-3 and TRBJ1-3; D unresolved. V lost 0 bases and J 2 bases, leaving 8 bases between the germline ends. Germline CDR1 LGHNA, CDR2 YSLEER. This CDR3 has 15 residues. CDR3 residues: CASSQERAPGNTIYF. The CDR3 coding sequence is TGCGCCAGCAGCCAAGAGAGAGCACCTGGAAACACCATATATTTT.

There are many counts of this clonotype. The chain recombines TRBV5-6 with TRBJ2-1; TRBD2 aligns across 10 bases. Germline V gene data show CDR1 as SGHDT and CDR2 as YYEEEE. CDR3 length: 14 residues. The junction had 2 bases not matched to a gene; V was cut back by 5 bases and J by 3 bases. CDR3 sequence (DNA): TGTGCCAGCAGGTTAGCGGGGGGCTACAATGAGCAGTTCTTC. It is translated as CASRLAGGYNEQFF.

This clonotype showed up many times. The CDR3 loop is CSARRTGLPEAFF. In DNA form, the CDR3 reads TGCAGTGCTAGAAGGACAGGCCTCCCTGAAGCTTTCTTT. This chain links TRBV20-1 with TRBJ1-1, with 7 bases matching TRBD1. J lost 6 bases, V lost 2 bases, and 6 bases had no gene match. Germline CDR1 and CDR2: DFQATT and SNEGSKA (reference sequence). The CDR3 is 13 amino acids.

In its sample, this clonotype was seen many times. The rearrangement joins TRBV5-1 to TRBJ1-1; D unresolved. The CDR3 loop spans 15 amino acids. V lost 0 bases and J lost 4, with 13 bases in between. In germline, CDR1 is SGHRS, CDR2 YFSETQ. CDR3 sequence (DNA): TGCGCCAGCAGCTTGGTGGGGTATGCGGGCACTGAAGCTTTCTTT. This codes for CASSLVGYAGTEAFF.

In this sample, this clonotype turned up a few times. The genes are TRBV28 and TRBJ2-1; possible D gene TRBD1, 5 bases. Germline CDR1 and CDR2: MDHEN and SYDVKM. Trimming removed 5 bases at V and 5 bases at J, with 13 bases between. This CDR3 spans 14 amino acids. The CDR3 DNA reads TGTGCCAGCAGTCCCCAGGGTGGGGACAATGAGCAGTTCTTC. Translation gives CASSPQGGDNEQFF. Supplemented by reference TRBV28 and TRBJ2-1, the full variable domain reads DVKVTQSSRYLVKRTGEKVFLECVQDMDHENMFWYRQDPGLGLRLIYFSYDVKMKEKGDIPEGYSVSREKKERFSLILESASTNQTSMYLCASSPQGGDNEQFFGPGTRLTVL.